This entry describes one T cell receptor (beta chain). Clones were read by immunoSEQ multiplex PCR, and TCRdb kept only the in-frame ones, dropping some. The sample has about 94,000 clones, about 88% seen once; the top ten hold about an eighth. Per the germline V gene, CDR1 is LNHDA and CDR2 is SQIVND (reference sequence). V was cut by 0 bases and J by 1 base, with 7 bases left in between. The CDR3 is made up of 14 amino acids. The data derive from a study of T cell responses to AZD1222 COVID-19 vaccine. The chain uses TRBV19 and TRBJ2-7; no clear D. This material consisted of peripheral blood, taken on day 0 of AZD1222 vaccination. The receptor was isolated from an adult in good health. CDR3 region: CASSIDLGSYEQYF. In nucleotides, the CDR3 is TGTGCCAGTAGTATAGATTTGGGTTCCTACGAGCAGTACTTC.